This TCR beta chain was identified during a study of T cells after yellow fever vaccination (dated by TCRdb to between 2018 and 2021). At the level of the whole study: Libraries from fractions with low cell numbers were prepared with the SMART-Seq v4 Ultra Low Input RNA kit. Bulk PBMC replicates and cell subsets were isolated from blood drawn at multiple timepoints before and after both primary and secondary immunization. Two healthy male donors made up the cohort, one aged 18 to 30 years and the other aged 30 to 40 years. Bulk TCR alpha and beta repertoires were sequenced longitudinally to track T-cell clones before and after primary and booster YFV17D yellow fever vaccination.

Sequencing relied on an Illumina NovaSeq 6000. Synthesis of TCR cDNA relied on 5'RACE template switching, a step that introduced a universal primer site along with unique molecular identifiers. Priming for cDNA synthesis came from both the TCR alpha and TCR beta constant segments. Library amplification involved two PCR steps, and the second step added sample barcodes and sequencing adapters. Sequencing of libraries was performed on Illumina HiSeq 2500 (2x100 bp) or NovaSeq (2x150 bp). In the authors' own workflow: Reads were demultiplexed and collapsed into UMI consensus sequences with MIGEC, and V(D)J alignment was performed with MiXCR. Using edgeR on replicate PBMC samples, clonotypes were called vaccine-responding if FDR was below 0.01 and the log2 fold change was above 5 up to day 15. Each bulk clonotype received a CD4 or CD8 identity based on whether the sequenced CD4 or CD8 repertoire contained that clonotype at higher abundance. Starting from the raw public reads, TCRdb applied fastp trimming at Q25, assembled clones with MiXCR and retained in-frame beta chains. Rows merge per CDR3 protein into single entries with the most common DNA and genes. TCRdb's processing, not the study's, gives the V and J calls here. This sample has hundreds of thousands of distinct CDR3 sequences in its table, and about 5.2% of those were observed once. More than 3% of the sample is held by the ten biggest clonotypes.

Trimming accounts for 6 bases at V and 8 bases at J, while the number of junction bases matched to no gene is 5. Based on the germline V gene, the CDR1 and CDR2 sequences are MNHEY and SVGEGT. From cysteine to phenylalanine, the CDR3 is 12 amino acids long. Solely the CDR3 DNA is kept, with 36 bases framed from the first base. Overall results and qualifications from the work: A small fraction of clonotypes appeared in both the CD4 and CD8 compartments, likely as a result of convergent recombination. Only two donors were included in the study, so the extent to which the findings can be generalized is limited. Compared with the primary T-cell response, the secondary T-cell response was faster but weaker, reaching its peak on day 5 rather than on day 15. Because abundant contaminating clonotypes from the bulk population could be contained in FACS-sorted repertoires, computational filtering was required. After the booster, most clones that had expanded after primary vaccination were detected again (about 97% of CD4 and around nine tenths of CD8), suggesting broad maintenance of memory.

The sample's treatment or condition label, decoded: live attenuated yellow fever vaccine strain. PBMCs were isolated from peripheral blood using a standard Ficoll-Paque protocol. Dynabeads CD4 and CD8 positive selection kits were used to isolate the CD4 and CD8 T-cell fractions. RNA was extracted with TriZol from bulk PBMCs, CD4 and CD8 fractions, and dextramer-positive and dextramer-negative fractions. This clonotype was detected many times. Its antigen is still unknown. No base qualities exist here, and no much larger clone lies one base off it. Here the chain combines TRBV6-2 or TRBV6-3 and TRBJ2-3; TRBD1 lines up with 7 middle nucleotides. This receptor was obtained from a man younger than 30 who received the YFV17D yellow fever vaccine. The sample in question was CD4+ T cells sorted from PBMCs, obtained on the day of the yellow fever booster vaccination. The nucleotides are TGTGCCAGCAGCCGGACAGGCGCTACGCAGTATTTT. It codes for CASSRTGATQYF.